This T cell receptor (beta chain) was observed in a study of cytomegalovirus exposure and HLA in healthy donors. General observations from the study: In a later analysis, parvovirus B19, influenza, CMV and Epstein-Barr virus appeared linked to several top co-occurrence clusters.

Unmatched junction bases numbered 5, after V lost 4 bases and J lost 3 bases. Germline assignment: CDR1 KGHSH and CDR2 LQKENI. The CDR3 extends over 15 amino acids. A multiplex PCR was run with 60 Vbeta primers and 13 Jbeta primers. The assay was immunoSEQ multiplex PCR, and TCRdb's table has in-frame clones only and misses some. Of 200,000 or so clones detected, 82% appear once; the ten largest clones hold roughly 0.098%. A remark on this clone: Its antigen is not identified.

This rearrangement joins TRBV18 to TRBJ2-7; TRBD1 agrees at 11 bases. The origin of this receptor is a boy younger than 10 in good health and CMV-seronegative. The sequenced sample was PBMCs. The CDR3 DNA is TGTGCCAGCTCACTAGGGACAGGGGGTATCTACGAGCAGTACTTC. Translating gives CASSLGTGGIYEQYF.